The clone carrying this T cell receptor beta chain turned up a few times. These data come from a study of blood T cells in healthy people across ages. A second PCR, run for roughly 7 to 11 cycles, used a sample-barcoded 5' primer plus a J-beta primer mix. Each CDR3 protein gets one entry after TCRdb re-called the 5' RACE reads with MiXCR. The profile shows approximately 1,100,000 distinct CDR3 sequences, 40% to 45% of them singletons. Between the trimmed V and J ends, which lost 2 bases and 7 bases, there was a span of 9 bases. Germline loops: CDR1 SNHLY, CDR2 FYNNEI. The CDR3 has 12 residues. This rearrangement joins TRBV2 to TRBJ2-7, with unresolved D. Material: blood. This receptor was identified in a woman aged 55-75 years in good health. The CDR3 DNA reads as TGTGCCAGCAGTGAATTGGGGTTGGAGCAGTACTTC. Its translation is CASSELGLEQYF.